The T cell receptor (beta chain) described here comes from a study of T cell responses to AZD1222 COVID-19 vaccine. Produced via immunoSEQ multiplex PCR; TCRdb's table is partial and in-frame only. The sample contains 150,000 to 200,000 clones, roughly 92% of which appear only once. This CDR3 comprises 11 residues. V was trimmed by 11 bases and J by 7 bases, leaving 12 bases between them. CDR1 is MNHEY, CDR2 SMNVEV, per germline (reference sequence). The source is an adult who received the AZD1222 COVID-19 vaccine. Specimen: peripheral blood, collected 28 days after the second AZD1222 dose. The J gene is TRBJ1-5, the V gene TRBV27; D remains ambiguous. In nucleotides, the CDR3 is TGTGCCGCGGGGATGAAGCAGCCCCAGCATTTT. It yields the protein CAAGMKQPQHF.